The sequence of this TCR beta chain was determined in a study of cytomegalovirus exposure and HLA in healthy donors. In regard to this clone: Its cognate antigen is unknown.

Study-level findings and limits: There were a few CMV-associated chains whose specificity for CMV antigens was confirmed in vitro.

This CDR3 comprises 14 residues. V lost 5 bases to trimming and J lost 2 bases, with 13 bases between them. Per the germline V gene, CDR1 is MDHEN and CDR2 is SYDVKM. The protocol was immunoSEQ multiplex PCR, while the TCRdb copy is restricted to in-frame clones and leaves out a portion. This table has over 100,000 clones, around nine tenths appearing once. The V call is TRBV28, the J call TRBJ2-7; D ambiguous. The sequenced sample consisted of PBMCs. This sequence originates from a woman in her late teens or twenties in good health and CMV-seronegative. CDR3 region: CASSPGSVAYEQYF. The CDR3, as DNA: TGTGCCAGCAGTCCCGGGTCAGTTGCCTACGAGCAGTACTTC. Based on the CDR3 plus reference TRBV28 and TRBJ2-7, the full variable domain is DVKVTQSSRYLVKRTGEKVFLECVQDMDHENMFWYRQDPGLGLRLIYFSYDVKMKEKGDIPEGYSVSREKKERFSLILESASTNQTSMYLCASSPGSVAYEQYFGPGTRLTVT.